This T cell receptor beta chain originates from a study of control samples from healthy donors and cancer patients. The repertoire was sequenced with immunoSEQ multiplex PCR; TCRdb's copy has only in-frame clones and lacks some. The table lists fewer than 100,000 clones, about 88% of them singletons, with roughly 5% in the top ten. The specimen was blood. The sequence came from a woman aged 45 to 65 in good health.

This CDR3 is CASSLTGDSGNTIYF. CDR3 bases: TGTGCCAGCAGCTTGACAGGGGACTCTGGAAACACCATATATTTT. The chain has TRBV7-6 and TRBJ1-3; 8 bases align to TRBD1. The V gene's germline CDR1 is SGHVS and CDR2 FNYEAQ. The V and J ends lost 3 bases and 0 bases, in that order; junction bases with no gene match: 1. The CDR3 consists of 15 residues.